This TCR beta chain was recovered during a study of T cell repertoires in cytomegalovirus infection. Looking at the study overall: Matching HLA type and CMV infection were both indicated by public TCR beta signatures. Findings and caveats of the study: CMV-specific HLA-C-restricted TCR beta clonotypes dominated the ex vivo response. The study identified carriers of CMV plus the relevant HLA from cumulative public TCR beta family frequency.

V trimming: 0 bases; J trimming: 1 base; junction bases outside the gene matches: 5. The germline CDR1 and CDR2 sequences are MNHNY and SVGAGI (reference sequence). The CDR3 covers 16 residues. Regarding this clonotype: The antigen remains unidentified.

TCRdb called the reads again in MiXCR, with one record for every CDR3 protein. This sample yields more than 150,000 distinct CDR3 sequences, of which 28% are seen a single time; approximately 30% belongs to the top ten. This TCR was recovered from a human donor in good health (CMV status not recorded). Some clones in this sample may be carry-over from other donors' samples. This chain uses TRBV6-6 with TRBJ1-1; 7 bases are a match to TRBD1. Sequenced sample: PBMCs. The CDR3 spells CASSYSTGWENTEAFF. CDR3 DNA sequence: TGTGCCAGCAGTTACTCGACAGGGTGGGAGAACACTGAAGCTTTCTTT.